Shown below are 3 T cell receptor beta chains from a single sample sequenced in a study of T cells in Graves' hyperthyroidism and ophthalmopathy. RNA transcripts were the template for amplifying TCR beta CDR3 regions. TCR CDR3 regions were first amplified by RT-PCR with HTBI primers. A single record per CDR3 protein comes from TCRdb applying MiXCR to the multiplex PCR reads. The data show about 250,000 distinct CDR3 sequences, with 20% to 25% seen just once and 50% to 75% held by the top ten. The sequencing sample was made of blood. The receptors were gathered from a man under 40 with Graves' ophthalmopathy.

Only a few counts were recorded for this clonotype. The DNA for the CDR3 is TGTGCCAGCACAAGGGTAGCGGGAGGTGTTGGCACAGATACGCAGTATTTT. This codes for CASTRVAGGVGTDTQYF. The genes are TRBV6-2 or TRBV6-3 and TRBJ2-3, with 10 bases lining up with TRBD2. This CDR3 contains 17 residues. The junction had 11 bases not matched to a gene; V was cut back by 7 bases and J by 1 base. From germline, CDR1 is MNHEY and CDR2 SVGEGT.

This clonotype was seen more than once but under ten times. V usage is TRBV11-2 and J usage is TRBJ2-1, with 8 bases aligning to TRBD2. Germline CDR1 is SGHAT and CDR2 is FQNNGV. This CDR3 is built from 15 residues. V gave up 4 bases and J gave up 6 bases; unmatched junction bases: 8. In DNA form, the CDR3 reads TGTGCCAGCAGCTCGGGAGCGGGAGTCGGCAATGAGCAGTTCTTC. Encoded protein: CASSSGAGVGNEQFF.

CDR3 region: CSVSVGRGAEAFF. The CDR3, as DNA: TGCAGTGTTTCGGTTGGCAGGGGGGCTGAAGCTTTCTTT. This chain joins TRBV20-1 and TRBJ1-1; 7 bases fit TRBD1. J gave up 6 bases and V 7 bases, and 11 bases lay outside the gene matches. This CDR3 has 13 residues. Germline-derived CDR1 and CDR2 are DFQATT and SNEGSKA (reference sequence).